The TCR beta chain under discussion was sequenced for a study of shared clonotypes between healthy human individuals. Remarks on this clone: Its matching antigen is unknown.

Profiled with immunoSEQ multiplex PCR; TCRdb holds only in-frame clones, not every one. Altogether more than 1.2 million clones are present, about 98.5% being singletons, with the ten largest covering roughly 0.35%. Study-level results: The four-donor shared clonotypes exceeded non-shared clonotypes in generation probability, with non-shared ones scoring lower. Among donors, sharing of clonotypes was expected to be affected by sequencing depth.

Germline V gene lookup returns CDR1 SNHLY and CDR2 FYNNEI. The CDR3 totals 15 residues. V dropped 4 bases and J dropped 1 base, with 10 bases sitting between them. This clonotype originated in a man aged 25-45 years in good health. This chain uses TRBV2 with TRBJ2-2; D unclear. The specimen was naive CD4+ T cells sorted from blood. Subset denoted: CD45RA+ positively selected. This CDR3 is CASSGKGGNTGELFF. CDR3 DNA sequence: TGTGCCAGCAGTGGCAAGGGCGGGAACACCGGGGAGCTGTTTTTT.